This is a list of T cell receptor beta chains from one sample in a study of cytomegalovirus exposure and HLA in healthy donors. TCRdb's copy holds only in-frame clones and misses some; the assay was immunoSEQ multiplex PCR. This table holds approximately 210,000 clones, 79% found once. Sequencing was performed on PBMCs. The source of these receptors is a girl under 18 in good health and CMV-seropositive. The CDR3 runs from the conserved cysteine through the conserved F or W. D genes are given only for firm matches. The size field is filled for only some rows; it gives once, few, many or a size class.

j_gene,v_gene,d_gene,abundance,CDR3nt,CDR3aa
TRBJ2-3,TRBV13,TRBD2,NA,TGTGCCAGCAGCTTAACGGCAGCGGGGGGGACTAATACGCAGTATTTT,CASSLTAAGGTNTQYF
TRBJ2-3,TRBV25-1,TRBD2,NA,TGTGCCAGCAGCGGGGGGTCCGTGATCACAGATACGCAGTATTTT,CASSGGSVITDTQYF
TRBJ2-5,TRBV15,NA,few,TGTGCCACCAGCAGAGGCCTAGCTAGCGAGACCCAGTACTTC,CATSRGLASETQYF
TRBJ1-1,TRBV7-9,TRBD1,NA,TGTGCCAGCAGCTTAGGGGGGACAGAGAACACTGAAGCTTTCTTT,CASSLGGTENTEAFF
TRBJ2-7,TRBV5-5,NA,NA,TGTGCCAGCAGCTTGGGGCCCGCAGAACACGAGCAGTACTTC,CASSLGPAEHEQYF
TRBJ2-6,TRBV27,NA,NA,TGTGCCAGCAGTTCGACTTACTCTGGGGCCAACGTCCTGACTTTC,CASSSTYSGANVLTF
TRBJ1-3,TRBV2,NA,few,TGTGCCAGTAGGACAGACTCCTTCTCTGGAAACACCATATATTTT,CASRTDSFSGNTIYF
TRBJ2-1,TRBV15,NA,NA,TGTGCCACCAGCGGAGGAGGGTTATCATCCTACAATGAGCAGTTCTTC,CATSGGGLSSYNEQFF
TRBJ1-3,TRBV6-1,TRBD1,NA,TGTGCCAGCAGCCCAAGGACAGGGGTAAACACCATATATTTT,CASSPRTGVNTIYF
TRBJ2-7,TRBV29-1,TRBD2,NA,TGCAGCGTAGAACTAGCGGGGGAATACGAGCAGTACTTC,CSVELAGEYEQYF
TRBJ1-4,TRBV23-1,NA,NA,TGCGCCAGCAGTCAATCGAGCGAACCAACTAATGAAAAACTGTTTTTT,CASSQSSEPTNEKLFF
TRBJ1-1,TRBV6-5,NA,NA,TGTGCCAGCAGGCCAACAGGGCTTACTGAAGCTTTCTTT,CASRPTGLTEAFF
TRBJ2-1,TRBV7-2,TRBD2,NA,TGTGCCAGCAGCTTTGATAGGACTAGCGGGGGGGGGAGCAATGAGCAGTTCTTC,CASSFDRTSGGGSNEQFF
TRBJ1-2,TRBV7-9,TRBD1,NA,TGTGCCAGCAGCGCCACCGGGACAGGGGAGACCTACACCTTC,CASSATGTGETYTF
TRBJ2-7,TRBV5-6,NA,once,TGTGCCAGCAGCTTGACCGGGATCGAGCAGTACTTC,CASSLTGIEQYF
TRBJ2-3,TRBV7-2,TRBD2,few,TGTGCCAGCAGCAACTTGCCAGCGGGGAGCACAGATACGCAGTATTTT,CASSNLPAGSTDTQYF
TRBJ2-5,TRBV5-6,TRBD1,NA,TGTGCCAGCAGCTGGGAACAGGGGATCCAAGAGACCCAGTACTTC,CASSWEQGIQETQYF
TRBJ2-7,TRBV12-5,NA,NA,TGTGCTAGTGGTTTGCCCCCATACGAGCAGTACTTC,CASGLPPYEQYF
TRBJ2-5,TRBV19,NA,once,TGTGCCAGTAGTATTCGGGGGCAAGAGACCCAGTACTTC,CASSIRGQETQYF
TRBJ2-5,TRBV28,NA,NA,TGTGCCAGCAGTTTTCGTCTGGAACAGATCCAAGAGACCCAGTACTTC,CASSFRLEQIQETQYF
TRBJ1-1,TRBV6-5,NA,NA,TGTGCCAGCAGTTACACCTTCGGGGGGATCGACACTGAAGCTTTCTTT,CASSYTFGGIDTEAFF
TRBJ2-1,TRBV4-1,NA,NA,TGCGCCAGCAGCCAAGATACCAGGCCCCGCGTGGACAATGAGCAGTTCTTC,CASSQDTRPRVDNEQFF
TRBJ1-2,TRBV6-5,TRBD1,NA,TGTGCCAGCAGTTATTCTACTCCGGGACAGGGAAGCTACACCTTC,CASSYSTPGQGSYTF
TRBJ2-5,TRBV4-2,NA,NA,TGTGCCAGCAGCCAAGACCGACTAGGGCTGACCCAGTACTTC,CASSQDRLGLTQYF
TRBJ2-7,TRBV4-1,TRBD2,NA,TGCGCCAGCAGCCCCCCGGCGAGCGGGGGGCTCCACGAGCAGTACTTC,CASSPPASGGLHEQYF
TRBJ1-1,TRBV5-1,NA,NA,TGCGCCAGCAGCTTGGCCGGGGGGTACACTGAAGCTTTCTTT,CASSLAGGYTEAFF
TRBJ2-3,TRBV9,TRBD1,NA,TGTGCCAGCAGCATAACAGGGGGACCTTCAGATACGCAGTATTTT,CASSITGGPSDTQYF
TRBJ2-1,TRBV10-1,NA,NA,TGCGCCAGCAGTCCACAGGGAGAGTCCTACAATGAGCAGTTCTTC,CASSPQGESYNEQFF
TRBJ2-5,TRBV13,TRBD2,NA,TGTGCCAGCAGCCCCACCGGGACTAGCTTGTCTGAGACCCAGTACTTC,CASSPTGTSLSETQYF
TRBJ1-4,TRBV5-6,TRBD1,few,TGTGCCAGCAGCTTGATCAGGGGGACTAATGAAAAACTGTTTTTT,CASSLIRGTNEKLFF
TRBJ2-3,TRBV4-3,TRBD2,few,TGCGCCAGAACTGGGACTAGCGGGGGGCGGGGGTCGGATACGCAGTATTTT,CARTGTSGGRGSDTQYF
TRBJ2-5,TRBV7-8,TRBD2,NA,TGTGCCAGCAGCCTTCTAGCGGTAGAGACCCAGTACTTC,CASSLLAVETQYF
TRBJ2-3,TRBV7-6,TRBD2,NA,TGTGCCAGCGGCACGGTAGCGGGGGGGATCACAGATACGCAGTATTTT,CASGTVAGGITDTQYF
TRBJ2-1,TRBV14,NA,NA,TGTGCCAGCAGCCAACTTACAGGGATTGTTTACAATGAGCAGTTCTTC,CASSQLTGIVYNEQFF
TRBJ2-7,TRBV30,TRBD1,once,TGTGCCTGGGGACAGGGTCGGTACGAGCAGTACTTC,CAWGQGRYEQYF
TRBJ2-2,TRBV2,NA,NA,TGTGCCAGCAGTGAGGTAATGAGGAACACCGGGGAGCTGTTTTTT,CASSEVMRNTGELFF
TRBJ2-7,TRBV2,TRBD1,NA,TGTGCCCGACAAATACAGGGGAACTCCTACGAGCAGTACTTC,CARQIQGNSYEQYF
TRBJ2-7,TRBV23-1,TRBD1,few,TGCGCCAGCTCACCCAGGACAGGCAGCTCCTACGAGCAGTACTTC,CASSPRTGSSYEQYF
TRBJ2-1,TRBV7-2,NA,once,TGTGCCAGCAGCTTAGCACAGGGATCCTACAATGAGCAGTTCTTC,CASSLAQGSYNEQFF
TRBJ2-7,TRBV13,TRBD2,NA,TGTGCCAGCAGCTTATATACGGGGGGACCCTACGAGCAGTACTTC,CASSLYTGGPYEQYF
TRBJ2-5,TRBV10-3,NA,few,TGTGCCTCCCACCACAGGGACGGGGAGACCCAGTACTTC,CASHHRDGETQYF
TRBJ2-3,TRBV5-4,NA,NA,TGTGCCAGCAGCTTTAACAGGGGGGGCGATACGCAGTATTTT,CASSFNRGGDTQYF
TRBJ2-6,TRBV10-3,TRBD1,NA,TGTGCCATCTCTACCCCGGGACAGACGATCTCTGGGGCCAACGTCCTGACTTTC,CAISTPGQTISGANVLTF
TRBJ2-5,TRBV9,TRBD2,NA,TGTGCCAGCAGCCCCCTCGGGGGGTACCAAGAGACCCAGTACTTC,CASSPLGGYQETQYF
TRBJ2-3,TRBV21-1,NA,NA,TGTGCCAGCTGGACAGGGATACCTAGCACAGATACGCAGTATTTT,CASWTGIPSTDTQYF